This TCR beta chain was profiled in a study of spatial heterogeneity in lung cancer. The wider study: Raw reads contained each unique TCR and UMI combination more than ten times on average. Study outcomes and limitations: For expanded intratumoral alpha and beta TCRs, counts tracked tumor mutation counts. Estimation of coverage gave values of approximately 6.8% for alpha and 13% for beta chains in tumor T cells.

This sample's time point: sample taken at primary tumor resection. Material for sequencing was whole RNA from tumor, nontumor lung or frozen PBMC, left unsorted. Each molecule of TCR cDNA was tagged with one unique molecular identifier. TCRdb passed the 5' RACE reads through MiXCR, listing each CDR3 protein once. The table records around 4,900 distinct CDR3 sequences, 8.4% of them present only once. For this clonotype: Antigen unknown.

This TCR derives from a female donor with early-stage non-small cell lung cancer. Sequences were derived from lung tumor tissue, sampled at surgery.

The CDR3 DNA reads as TGTGCCAGCACACGGGACACGAACACCGGGGAGCTGTTTTTT. Translating it yields CASTRDTNTGELFF. The chain carries TRBV12-3 or TRBV12-4 and TRBJ2-2; TRBD1 might be the D (6 bases). The CDR3 runs to 14 residues. V lost 7 bases and J lost 0, with 9 bases in between.